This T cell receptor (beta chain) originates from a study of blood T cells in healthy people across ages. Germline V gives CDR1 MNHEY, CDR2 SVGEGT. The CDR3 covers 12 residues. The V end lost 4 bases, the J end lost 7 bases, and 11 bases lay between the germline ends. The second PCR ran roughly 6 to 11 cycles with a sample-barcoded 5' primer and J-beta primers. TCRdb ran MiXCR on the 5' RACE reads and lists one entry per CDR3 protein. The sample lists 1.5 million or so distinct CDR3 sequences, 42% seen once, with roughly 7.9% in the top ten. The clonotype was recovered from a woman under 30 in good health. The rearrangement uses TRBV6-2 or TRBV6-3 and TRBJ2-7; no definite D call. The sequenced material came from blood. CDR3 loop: CASSSYSNEQYF. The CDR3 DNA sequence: TGTGCCAGCAGTTCATACAGCAATGAGCAGTACTTC.